This T cell receptor beta chain was retrieved from a study of graft-versus-host responses after intestinal transplantation. Study overall: All recipients were given anti-thymocyte globulin induction, and tacrolimus and steroids were then administered for around three years.

Data came from immunoSEQ multiplex PCR; TCRdb stores just in-frame clones and leaves some out. The data contain under 150,000 clones, roughly nine tenths of them singletons. The CDR3 covers 15 residues. Per the germline V gene, CDR1 is MNHNS and CDR2 is SASEGT. Trimming at V came to 3 bases and at J to 6 bases, leaving 3 bases not matched to a gene. Broader study findings: Declines in HvG clones occurring early post-transplant were associated with peak circulating GvH clone levels. GvH clones detected in recipient marrow included some appearing first in ileum or blood.

A remark on this clone: The target antigen is unknown.

This clonotype was sampled from a human donor who received an intestinal transplant. The chain carries TRBV6-1 and TRBJ2-1, with 12 bases lining up with TRBD2. Sample: unstimulated CD4+ T cells sorted from spleen or lymph node cells, taken before intestinal transplant. The CDR3 is CASSDQTSGGNEQFF. The CDR3 DNA sequence: TGTGCCAGCAGTGATCAGACTAGCGGGGGCAATGAGCAGTTCTTC.